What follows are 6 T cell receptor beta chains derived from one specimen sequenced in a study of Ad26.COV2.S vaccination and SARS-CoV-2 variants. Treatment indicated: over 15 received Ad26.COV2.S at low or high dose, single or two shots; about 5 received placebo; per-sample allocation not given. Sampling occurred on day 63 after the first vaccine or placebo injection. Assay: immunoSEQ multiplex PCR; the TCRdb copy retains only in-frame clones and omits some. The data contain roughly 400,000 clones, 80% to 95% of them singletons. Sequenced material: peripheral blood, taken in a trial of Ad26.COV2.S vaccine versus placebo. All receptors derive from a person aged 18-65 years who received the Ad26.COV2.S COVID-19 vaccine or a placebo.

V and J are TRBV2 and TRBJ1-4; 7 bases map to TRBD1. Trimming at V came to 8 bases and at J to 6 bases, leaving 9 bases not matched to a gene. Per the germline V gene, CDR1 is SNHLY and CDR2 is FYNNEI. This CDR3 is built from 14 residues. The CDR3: CASRGGRVDEKLFF. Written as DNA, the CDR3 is TGTGCCAGCCGAGGGGGCAGGGTGGATGAAAAACTGTTTTTT. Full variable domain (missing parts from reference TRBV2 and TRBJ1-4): EPEVTQTPSHQVTQMGQEVILRCVPISNHLYFYWYRQILGQKVEFLVSFYNNEISEKSEIFDDQFSVERPDGSNFTLKIRSTKLEDSAMYFCASRGGRVDEKLFFGSGTQLSVL.

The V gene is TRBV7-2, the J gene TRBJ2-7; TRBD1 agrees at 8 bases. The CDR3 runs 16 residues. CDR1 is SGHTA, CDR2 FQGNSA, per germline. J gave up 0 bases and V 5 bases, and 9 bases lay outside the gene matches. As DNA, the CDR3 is TGTGCCAGCAGCGCTAGGACAGGGCCAATCTCCTACGAGCAGTACTTC. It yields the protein CASSARTGPISYEQYF.

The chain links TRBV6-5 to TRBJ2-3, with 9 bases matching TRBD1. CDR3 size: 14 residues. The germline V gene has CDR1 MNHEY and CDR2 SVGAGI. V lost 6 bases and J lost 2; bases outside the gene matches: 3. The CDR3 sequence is CASRLQGATDTQYF. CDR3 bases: TGTGCCAGCAGGCTACAGGGGGCCACAGATACGCAGTATTTT.

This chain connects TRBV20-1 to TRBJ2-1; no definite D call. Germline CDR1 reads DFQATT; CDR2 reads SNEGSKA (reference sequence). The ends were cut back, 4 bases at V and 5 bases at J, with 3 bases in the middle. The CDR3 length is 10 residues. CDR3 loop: CSAKDNEQFF. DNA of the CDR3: TGCAGTGCTAAGGACAATGAGCAGTTCTTC.

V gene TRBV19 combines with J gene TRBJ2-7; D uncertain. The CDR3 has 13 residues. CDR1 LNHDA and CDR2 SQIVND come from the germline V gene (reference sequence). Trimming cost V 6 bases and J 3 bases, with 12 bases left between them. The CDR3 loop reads CASRQGVSYEQYF. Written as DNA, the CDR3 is TGTGCCAGTAGACAAGGAGTGAGCTACGAGCAGTACTTC. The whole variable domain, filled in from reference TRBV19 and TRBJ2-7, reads DGGITQSPKYLFRKEGQNVTLSCEQNLNHDAMYWYRQDPGQGLRLIYYSQIVNDFQKGDIAEGYSVSREKKESFPLTVTSAQKNPTAFYLCASRQGVSYEQYFGPGTRLTVT.

CDR3: CASTSGGNRNTEAFF. CDR3 nucleotide sequence: TGTGCCAGCACCTCGGGGGGCAATCGGAACACTGAAGCTTTCTTT. This chain joins TRBV27 and TRBJ1-1; possibly TRBD1 for D (6 bases). Germline loops: CDR1 MNHEY, CDR2 SMNVEV (reference sequence). The CDR3 runs 15 residues. Trimming pared 7 bases from V and 1 base from J, leaving 16 bases between.